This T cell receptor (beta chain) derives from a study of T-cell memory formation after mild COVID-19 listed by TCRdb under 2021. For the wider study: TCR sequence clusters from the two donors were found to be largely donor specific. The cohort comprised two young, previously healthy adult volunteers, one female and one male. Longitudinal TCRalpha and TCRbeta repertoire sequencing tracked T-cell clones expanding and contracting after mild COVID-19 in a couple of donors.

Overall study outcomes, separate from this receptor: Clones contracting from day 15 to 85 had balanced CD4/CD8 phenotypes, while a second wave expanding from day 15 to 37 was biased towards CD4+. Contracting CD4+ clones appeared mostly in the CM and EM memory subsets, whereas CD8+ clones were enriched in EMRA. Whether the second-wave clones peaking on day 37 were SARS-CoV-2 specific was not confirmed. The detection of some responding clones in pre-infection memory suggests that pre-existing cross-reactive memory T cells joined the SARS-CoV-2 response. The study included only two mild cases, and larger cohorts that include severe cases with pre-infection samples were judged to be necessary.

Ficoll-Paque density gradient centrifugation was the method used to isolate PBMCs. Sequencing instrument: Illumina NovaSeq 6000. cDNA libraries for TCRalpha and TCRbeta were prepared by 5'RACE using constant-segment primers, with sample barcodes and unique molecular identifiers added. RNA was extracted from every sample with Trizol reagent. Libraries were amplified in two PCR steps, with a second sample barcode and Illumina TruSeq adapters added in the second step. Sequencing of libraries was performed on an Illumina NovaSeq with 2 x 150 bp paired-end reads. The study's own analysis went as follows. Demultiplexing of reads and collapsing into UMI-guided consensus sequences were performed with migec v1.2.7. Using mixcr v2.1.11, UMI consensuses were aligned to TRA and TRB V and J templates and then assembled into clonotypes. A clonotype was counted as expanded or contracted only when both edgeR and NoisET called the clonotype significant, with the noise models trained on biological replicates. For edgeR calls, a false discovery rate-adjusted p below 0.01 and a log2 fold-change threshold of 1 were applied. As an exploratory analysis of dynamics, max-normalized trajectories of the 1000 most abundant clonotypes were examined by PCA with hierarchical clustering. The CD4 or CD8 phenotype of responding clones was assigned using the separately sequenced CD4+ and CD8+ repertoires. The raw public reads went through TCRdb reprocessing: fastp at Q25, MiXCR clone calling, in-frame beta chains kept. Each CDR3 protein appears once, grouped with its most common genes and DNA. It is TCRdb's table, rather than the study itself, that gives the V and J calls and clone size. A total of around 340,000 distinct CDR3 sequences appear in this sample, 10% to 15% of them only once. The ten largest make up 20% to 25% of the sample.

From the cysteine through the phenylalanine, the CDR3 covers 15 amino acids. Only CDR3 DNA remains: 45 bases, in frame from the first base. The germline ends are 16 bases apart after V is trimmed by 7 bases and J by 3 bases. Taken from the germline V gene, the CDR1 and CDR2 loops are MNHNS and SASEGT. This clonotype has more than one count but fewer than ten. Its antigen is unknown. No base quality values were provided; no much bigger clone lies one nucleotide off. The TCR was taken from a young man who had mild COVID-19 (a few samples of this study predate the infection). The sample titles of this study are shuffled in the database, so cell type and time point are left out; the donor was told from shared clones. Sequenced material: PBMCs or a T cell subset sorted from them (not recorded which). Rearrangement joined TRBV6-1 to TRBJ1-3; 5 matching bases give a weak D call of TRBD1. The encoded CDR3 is CASMTGGAGGNTIYF. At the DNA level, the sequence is TGTGCCAGCATGACCGGAGGGGCCGGTGGAAACACCATATATTTT.